This T cell receptor beta chain was captured in a study of T cell responses to AZD1222 COVID-19 vaccine (dated by TCRdb to about 2021). The study in broad terms: AZD1222 recipients given second doses at about 4 weeks or at about 12 weeks were pooled, since spike-specific TCR depth and breadth were not found to differ between the two schedules. TCR sequencing covered more than 230 trial participants: nearly 210 given two doses of AZD1222 and around 25 given two doses of MenACWY control vaccine. Trial participants were enrolled into age subgroups of 18-55, 56-69 and 70-plus years, which contained about 160, 30 and 59 TCR-sequenced participants, respectively. Broad study findings and their caveats: The vaccine-associated CD4 TCRs covered the entire spike protein, and the dominant responses fell in regions 160-218 and 743-854. Nearly half of unique spike-specific TCRs reportedly recognized epitopes outside regions mutated in the B.1.351 and B.1.1.7 variants. The 56-69-year group was small, and its depth increase did not reach significance, likely because of low power. Participants were mostly white British and included more females than males, and it was suggested by the authors that clonal diversity may have been underestimated. Spike-specific TCR breadth and depth rose significantly after two AZD1222 doses compared with day 0 and with MenACWY recipients. Conclusions about previously exposed vaccinees are limited, since just six AZD1222 recipients were seropositive for SARS-CoV-2 at baseline. Because no day 14 peak-response samples were available, the repertoires could be characterized only after the peak T cell response.

The CDR3 regions of human TCRbeta chains were subjected to immunosequencing. The study's own analysis went as follows. TCRs in the repertoires were matched against a reference library of SARS-CoV-2-specific TCRs that had been generated with the MIRA antigen-specificity platform. Breadth meant the fraction of unique TCRs that were SARS-CoV-2-associated, whereas depth meant the fraction of total T cells that were SARS-CoV-2-associated. Each spike-specific TCR was assigned to its reactive spike region and to a CD4 or CD8 class using the MIRA data. Log10-transformed breadth and depth values were compared by one-way ANOVA with Sidak's multiple comparisons tests. TCRdb stores this immuneACCESS table with in-frame sequences only. Part of the clones is absent; in the studies checked, under half of the shortfall reflects unresolved V genes, and no reason is known for the rest. V and J calls and clone size are copied from that table; D and trimming were computed from the DNA. In all, the sample holds 90,000 to 150,000 clones, and 70% to 90% of those were seen once. In total, the top ten clones hold approximately 3.5% of the sample.

In light of the paper, this sample's time point label describes: baseline before first vaccination. Vaccinee samples were obtained from the UK trials COV001 and COV002, which included a single-blind randomized controlled phase 2/3 trial of AZD1222 (ChAdOx1 nCoV-19) in healthy adults. For TCRbeta chain sequencing, PBMC samples were collected from trial participants at day 0 and at day 28 after the second dose. For this chain, trimming is 1 base at the V end and 9 bases at the J end, and the number of junction bases without a gene match is 9. CDR1 LGHNT and CDR2 FRNRAP were looked up in the germline V gene. Taken from cysteine to phenylalanine, the CDR3 has 16 residues. Only CDR3 DNA remains: 48 bases, in frame from the first base. Points on this clone: It lacks a known antigen. Nothing much larger sits one base from this clone, and base qualities are not available.

The sample in question was peripheral blood, obtained on day 0 of AZD1222 vaccination. The rearrangement combines TRBV12-5 with TRBJ1-6, with TRBD1 identical over 7 junction bases. The origin of this receptor is an adult in good health. This receptor carries the CDR3 CASGLARQGTGSPLHF. The DNA sequence is as follows: TGTGCTAGTGGTTTGGCCCGACAGGGAACAGGTTCACCCCTCCACTTT. This CDR3, with the reference TRBV12-5 and TRBJ1-6 proteins standing in past its ends, gives the full variable domain DARVTQTPRHKVTEMGQEVTMRCQPILGHNTVFWYRQTMMQGLELLAYFRNRAPLDDSGMPKDRFSAEMPDATLATLKIQPSEPRDSAVYFCASGLARQGTGSPLHFGNGTRLTVT.